This is a list of T cell receptor beta chains from one sample in a study of shared clonotypes between healthy human individuals. Generated by immunoSEQ multiplex PCR, the TCRdb table keeps only in-frame clones and is missing some. The data hold 2 million to 2.5 million clones, with about nine tenths observed a single time. What was sequenced was naive CD4+ T cells from PBMCs. These receptors originate from a man younger than 30 in good health. Some clones in this sample may be carry-over from other donors' samples. Each CDR3 is given with its conserved first and last residue. A D gene is named only where the DNA matches it firmly. Not every row has a clone size; where given, it reads once, few, many or a size class.

TRBJ2-3,NA,NA,TRBV20-1,TGCAGTGCCCCGAGCGGGGATACGCAGTATTTT,CSAPSGDTQYF
TRBJ2-1,NA,NA,TRBV7-2,TGTGCCAGCAGCTTAACCCGGGATTCCGACAATGAGCAGTTCTTC,CASSLTRDSDNEQFF
TRBJ2-7,NA,NA,TRBV5-1,TGCGCCAGCAGCTTGGGGGGGTCTACCCCCTACGAGCAGTACTTC,CASSLGGSTPYEQYF
TRBJ2-3,NA,NA,TRBV30,TGTGCCTGCCTACTCGGGCAGGGAACAGATACGCAGTATTTT,CACLLGQGTDTQYF
TRBJ2-2,NA,NA,TRBV7-9,TGTGCCAGCAGCCCAAGAGACATATTGGCCGGGGAGCTGTTTTTT,CASSPRDILAGELFF
TRBJ1-4,NA,NA,TRBV28,TGTGCCAGCAGTTCCCCCTCGGGGGCTCGGGACATCCGGACGAAAAAACTGTTTTTT,CASSSPSGARDIRTKKLFF
TRBJ2-5,NA,NA,TRBV29-1,TGCAGCGTTGGTTCGGGCGGCAACCAAGAGACCCAGTACTTC,CSVGSGGNQETQYF
TRBJ2-3,NA,NA,TRBV5-4,TGTGCCAGCAGCCCGCCGGGGCCGGCAACGGATACGCAGTATTTT,CASSPPGPATDTQYF
TRBJ1-1,NA,NA,TRBV5-1,TGCGCCAGCGGCCGGTTGGTCCGAACCAATGGCGCCACTGAAGCTTTCTTT,CASGRLVRTNGATEAFF
TRBJ2-1,NA,NA,TRBV5-1,TGCGCCAGCAGCTTGATGAGACAAACGAATGAGCAGTTCTTC,CASSLMRQTNEQFF
TRBJ1-1,NA,NA,TRBV9,TGTGCCAGCAGCCCGGACCCAAATGGGAACACTGAAGCTTTCTTT,CASSPDPNGNTEAFF
TRBJ2-5,once,TRBD2,TRBV28,TGTGCCAGCAGTTTAGGCGGGAGGGGTTGGGCAGAGACCCAGTACTTC,CASSLGGRGWAETQYF
TRBJ2-3,NA,NA,TRBV11-3,TGTGCCAGCAGCTTAGGGAGTAGAGATACGCAGTATTTT,CASSLGSRDTQYF
TRBJ2-2,NA,NA,TRBV7-2,TGTGCCAGCAGCCGAAACTTCGCCGGGGAGCTGTTTTTT,CASSRNFAGELFF
TRBJ2-7,NA,NA,TRBV5-1,TGCGCCAGCAGCTTGTCCCTTAATGGCTACGAGCAGTACTTC,CASSLSLNGYEQYF
TRBJ1-2,once,TRBD1,TRBV2,TGTGCCAGCAGCCCGACAGGGACCCATGGCTACACCTTC,CASSPTGTHGYTF
TRBJ2-7,NA,TRBD2,TRBV9,TGTGCCAGCAGCGTAGAGGCACTAGCGGATTACGAGCAGTACTTC,CASSVEALADYEQYF
TRBJ1-2,NA,TRBD1,TRBV2,TGTGCCAGCCTCCAGGGACAGCCCTATGGCTACACCTTC,CASLQGQPYGYTF
TRBJ1-5,NA,NA,TRBV28,TGTGCCAGCCTGGAGGGGCCCAGCAATCAGCCCCAGCATTTT,CASLEGPSNQPQHF
TRBJ2-3,NA,TRBD1,TRBV7-9,TGTGCCAGCAGCTTAGGACAGGGATCAGATACGCAGTATTTT,CASSLGQGSDTQYF
TRBJ1-2,NA,NA,TRBV15,TGTGCCACCAGCCCAGATCCTGGTGCTGGCTACACCTTC,CATSPDPGAGYTF
TRBJ2-3,NA,TRBD2,TRBV5-1,TGCGCCAGCAGCTTGGAGGGTAGCGGGAAAGATACGCAGTATTTT,CASSLEGSGKDTQYF
TRBJ2-2,NA,NA,TRBV11-1,TGTGCCAGCAGCGCAGGACAGTTCACCGGGGAGCTGTTTTTT,CASSAGQFTGELFF
TRBJ2-2,NA,TRBD2,TRBV7-7,TGTGCCAGCAGCTTTAGTACTAGCGTTAACACCGGGGAGCTGTTTTTT,CASSFSTSVNTGELFF
TRBJ2-3,NA,TRBD1,TRBV12-5,TGTGCTAGTGCCCTGCGGCAGGGGGCGCGAGATACGCAGTATTTT,CASALRQGARDTQYF
TRBJ1-2,NA,NA,TRBV7-9,TGTGCCAGCAGCTTAGCGTCTCCAGGGACCTATGGCTACACCTTC,CASSLASPGTYGYTF
TRBJ1-5,NA,NA,TRBV6-6,TGTGCCAGCAGTTACTCGAGGCAGGCTCGGCATCAGCCCCAGCATTTT,CASSYSRQARHQPQHF
TRBJ1-1,few,NA,TRBV5-6,TGTGCCAGCAGCGGGACTTTCCGACTGAACACTGAAGCTTTCTTT,CASSGTFRLNTEAFF
TRBJ2-3,NA,NA,TRBV28,TGTGCCAGCAGTAATGGAGCGGAAGGAGCAGATACGCAGTATTTT,CASSNGAEGADTQYF
TRBJ1-2,once,NA,TRBV28,TGTGCCAGCAGTTGGACACTGGGGGCAGGTGGCTACACCTTC,CASSWTLGAGGYTF
TRBJ2-1,NA,TRBD2,TRBV28,TGTGCCAGCGGGAGGGCTGGCTCCTACAATGAGCAGTTCTTC,CASGRAGSYNEQFF
TRBJ2-1,NA,TRBD2,TRBV12-5,TGTGCTAGTGGTATGCGGGGGATTGGGCAGTTCTTC,CASGMRGIGQFF
TRBJ2-7,NA,NA,TRBV18,TGTGCCAGCTCACGACGAGCAGGGAGGAATAGGACCTACGAGCAGTACTTC,CASSRRAGRNRTYEQYF
TRBJ2-1,NA,NA,TRBV10-2,TGCGCCAGCAGGGGATCAAGGACGGACGGCGATGAGCAGTTCTTC,CASRGSRTDGDEQFF
TRBJ1-3,NA,NA,TRBV6-6,TGTGCCAGCAGCCTGGGACGGACCTCTGGAAACACCATATATTTT,CASSLGRTSGNTIYF
TRBJ2-7,NA,NA,TRBV7-8,TGTGCCAGCAGCTTAGCGCTATTGAACGAGCAGTACTTC,CASSLALLNEQYF
TRBJ1-2,NA,TRBD1,TRBV5-1,TGCGCCAGCAGCTTTAGCATCGTGACAGGGGAAGGCTACACCTTC,CASSFSIVTGEGYTF
TRBJ1-1,NA,NA,TRBV23-1,TGCGCCAGCAGTCGGGCAGGGACGAACACTGAAGCTTTCTTT,CASSRAGTNTEAFF
TRBJ1-1,NA,TRBD1,TRBV28,TGTGCCAGCAGAACCACCGGGACAGGGGGGAGAACTGAAGCTTTCTTT,CASRTTGTGGRTEAFF
TRBJ2-2,NA,TRBD2,TRBV11-1,TGTGCCAGCAGCCCGGGGGGGACCGGGGAGCTGTTTTTT,CASSPGGTGELFF
TRBJ2-7,NA,NA,TRBV10-1,TGCGCCAGTTCTTCACAGGGACCTGCGGACGAGCAGTACTTC,CASSSQGPADEQYF
TRBJ2-2,NA,NA,TRBV9,TGTGCCAGCAGCTCGGGACTGACGAACACCGGGGAGCTGTTTTTT,CASSSGLTNTGELFF
TRBJ2-5,NA,TRBD2,TRBV9,TGTGCCAGCAGCCCGGGACTAACGCAAGAGACCCAGTACTTC,CASSPGLTQETQYF
TRBJ2-7,NA,TRBD1,TRBV28,TGTGCCAGCAGTTTTGTGGACAGGGGCGAGCAGTACTTC,CASSFVDRGEQYF
TRBJ2-3,NA,TRBD2,TRBV6-6,TGTGCCAGCAGTTACGTCCTAGCGGGCACAGATACGCAGTATTTT,CASSYVLAGTDTQYF
TRBJ2-3,once,NA,TRBV5-1,TGCGCCAGCACCACAGGCGACCCAACTACAGATACGCAGTATTTT,CASTTGDPTTDTQYF
TRBJ1-2,NA,NA,TRBV30,TGTGCCTGGAGTTGGCGGGTTCAAACCTATGGCTACACCTTC,CAWSWRVQTYGYTF